These 5 T cell receptor beta chains share one sample of origin, sequenced in a study of vaccination and CD4 T cells after COVID-19. CD4+ T cells that had been cultured provided DNA sequenced with the Oncomine TCR Beta short-read assay. TCRdb processed the PCR reads anew with MiXCR; each CDR3 protein has one entry. Of approximately 6,500 distinct CDR3 sequences in the sample, about 70% were seen once. These receptors are not linked to any known antigen. Stated treatment: roughly 10-day PBMC culture with coronavirus spike peptide pools or control peptides (ViraFEST assay). Material for sequencing was CD4+ T cells from blood, cultured in vitro. These receptors were obtained from a human donor who had recovered from COVID-19.

V is TRBV9 and J is TRBJ1-6; D unclear. The CDR3 sequence is 14 residues long. Trimming removed 3 bases at V and 5 bases at J, with 9 bases between. Germline V gene lookup returns CDR1 SGDLS and CDR2 YYNGEE. The DNA for the CDR3 is TGTGCCAGCAGCGCCCGGGCCAATAATTCACCCCTCCACTTT. This encodes CASSARANNSPLHF.

CDR3: CASSFEQVRGLRETQYF. The CDR3 DNA follows: TGTGCCAGCAGTTTCGAGCAGGTCAGGGGGCTAAGGGAGACCCAGTACTTC. V usage is TRBV12-3 or TRBV12-4 and J usage is TRBJ2-5; 8 nucleotides align to TRBD1. V lost 3 bases and J lost 5; bases outside the gene matches: 14. The CDR3 has 17 residues.

This clonotype showed up just a few times. The rearrangement links TRBV6-5 to TRBJ1-1; D possibly corresponds to TRBD1 (5 bases). The CDR3 consists of 17 residues. Trimming removed 3 bases at V and 1 base at J, with 18 bases between. Germline CDR1 reads MNHEY; CDR2 reads SVGAGI. CDR3 DNA: TGTGCCAGCAGTTATCAGGGAGGGATTTTAGGGAACACTGAAGCTTTCTTT. It yields the protein CASSYQGGILGNTEAFF.

The chain has TRBV20-1 and TRBJ2-2, with a tentative D call TRBD2 (5 bases). Trimming took off 3 bases at V and 6 bases at J, with 20 bases between the two ends. The CDR3 spans 16 residues. Per germline, CDR1 DFQATT and CDR2 SNEGSKA (reference sequence). The CDR3 sequence is CSARIQEGRAAGELFF. The CDR3 DNA reads TGCAGTGCTAGGATCCAAGAGGGTAGAGCGGCCGGGGAGCTGTTTTTT.

CDR3 in amino acids: CSASKRDTAGDTQYF. DNA of the CDR3: TGCAGTGCTAGTAAAAGGGACACCGCAGGAGATACGCAGTATTTT. The chain couples TRBV20-1 to TRBJ2-3; maybe TRBD1 (6 bases). V was trimmed by 3 bases and J by 5 bases, leaving 18 bases between them. Per germline, CDR1 DFQATT and CDR2 SNEGSKA (reference sequence). CDR3 length: 15 amino acids.